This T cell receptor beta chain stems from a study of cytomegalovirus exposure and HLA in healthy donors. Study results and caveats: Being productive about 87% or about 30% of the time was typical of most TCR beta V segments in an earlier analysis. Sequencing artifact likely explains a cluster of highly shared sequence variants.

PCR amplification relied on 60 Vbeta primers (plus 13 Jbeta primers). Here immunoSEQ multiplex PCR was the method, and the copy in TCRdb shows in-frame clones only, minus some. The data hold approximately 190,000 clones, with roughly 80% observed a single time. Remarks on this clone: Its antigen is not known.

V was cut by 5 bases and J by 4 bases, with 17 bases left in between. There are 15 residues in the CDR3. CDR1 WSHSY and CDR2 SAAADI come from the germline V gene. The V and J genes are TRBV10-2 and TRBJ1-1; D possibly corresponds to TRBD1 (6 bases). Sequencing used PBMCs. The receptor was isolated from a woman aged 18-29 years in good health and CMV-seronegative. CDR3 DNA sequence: TGCGCCAGCAGTCTCGGGACACCTGAATTCACTGAAGCTTTCTTT. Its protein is CASSLGTPEFTEAFF.